This T cell receptor (beta chain) originates from a study of T cell responses to AZD1222 COVID-19 vaccine. Study details: Timing groups of about 4 and about 12 weeks for second doses were pooled. General study results and limits: Sampling that yielded the repertoires occurred only after the peak T cell response.

Here immunoSEQ multiplex PCR was the method, and the copy in TCRdb shows in-frame clones only, minus some. The table includes approximately 140,000 clones, roughly 91% detected once. Points on this clone: The antigen is not known.

The TCR comes from an adult in good health. Sequenced material: peripheral blood, taken on day 0 of AZD1222 vaccination.

CDR3 nucleotide sequence: TGTGCCAGCAGCCGGGGGACAGACACCGGGGAGCTGTTTTTT. Its protein product is CASSRGTDTGELFF. The chain uses TRBV6-5 and TRBJ2-2, with D possibly being TRBD1 (7 bases). The CDR3 runs to 14 residues. Germline-derived CDR1 and CDR2 are MNHEY and SVGAGI. V dropped 6 bases and J dropped 3 bases, with 11 bases sitting between them.